The clone carrying this T cell receptor (beta chain) was detected only a few times. Localized lung adenocarcinoma, a non-small cell lung cancer, affected the donors. The sample belongs to a study of CD4 and CD8 cells across lung adenocarcinoma regions. One entry per CDR3 protein results from TCRdb running MiXCR on the PCR reads. The sample contains fewer than 11,000 distinct CDR3 sequences, approximately 50% of which appear only once. The CDR3 runs 15 residues. V trimming: 10 bases; J trimming: 0 bases; junction bases outside the gene matches: 8. Germline loops: CDR1 SGHTA, CDR2 FQGTGA. The TCR was taken from a male donor with lung adenocarcinoma. The CD4 and CD8 labels of this study may be unreliable. The sequenced material came from CD8+ T cells from the margin of a lung tumor. The chain joins TRBV7-3 to TRBJ2-3; 9 positions agree with TRBD2. The CDR3 DNA reads as TGTGCCACTAGCCTAGCGGGGACTAGCACAGATACGCAGTATTTT. This codes for CATSLAGTSTDTQYF.